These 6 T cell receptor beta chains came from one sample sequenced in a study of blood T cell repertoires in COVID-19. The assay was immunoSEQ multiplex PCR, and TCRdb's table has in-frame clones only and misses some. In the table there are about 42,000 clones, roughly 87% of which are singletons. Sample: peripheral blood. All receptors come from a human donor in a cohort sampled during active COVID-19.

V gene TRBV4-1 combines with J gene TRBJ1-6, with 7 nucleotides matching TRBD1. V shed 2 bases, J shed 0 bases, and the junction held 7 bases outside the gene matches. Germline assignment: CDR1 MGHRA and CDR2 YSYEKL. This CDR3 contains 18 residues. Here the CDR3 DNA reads TGCGCCAGCAGCCAACTTAACAGGGGAAGCTCCTATAATTCACCCCTCCACTTT. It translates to CASSQLNRGSSYNSPLHF.

CDR3 in DNA: TGTGCCACCAGTGAGGGTCGGACTAGCGGACACAATGAGCAGTTCTTC. It codes for CATSEGRTSGHNEQFF. The rearrangement joins TRBV24-1 to TRBJ2-1, with 10 bases fitting TRBD2. The trim removed 4 bases at V and 5 bases at J, leaving 7 bases unmatched. The CDR3 has 16 amino acids. CDR1 and CDR2 from the germline V gene are KGHDR and SFDVKD.

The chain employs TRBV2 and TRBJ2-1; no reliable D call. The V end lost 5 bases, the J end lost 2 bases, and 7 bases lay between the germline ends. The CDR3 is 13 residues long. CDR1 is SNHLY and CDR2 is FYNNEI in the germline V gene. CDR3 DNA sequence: TGTGCCAGCAGTCCCATCACCTACAATGAGCAGTTCTTC. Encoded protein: CASSPITYNEQFF.

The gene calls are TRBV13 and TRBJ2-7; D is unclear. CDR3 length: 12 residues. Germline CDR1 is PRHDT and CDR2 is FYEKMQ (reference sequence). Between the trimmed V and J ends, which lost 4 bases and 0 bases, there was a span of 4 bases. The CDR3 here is CASSSGSYEQYF. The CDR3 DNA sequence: TGTGCCAGCAGCTCGGGCTCCTACGAGCAGTACTTC.

The CDR3 DNA reads TGTGCCAGCAGTTACGGTGGGGCGGGAGGGCCCGACGAGCAGTACTTC. It encodes CASSYGGAGGPDEQYF. This chain joins TRBV6-5 and TRBJ2-7; 9 bases are a match to TRBD2. The J segment lost 5 bases and the V segment lost 2 bases, leaving 10 bases of the junction unmatched. CDR3 length: 16 residues. CDR1 MNHEY and CDR2 SVGAGI come from the germline V gene.

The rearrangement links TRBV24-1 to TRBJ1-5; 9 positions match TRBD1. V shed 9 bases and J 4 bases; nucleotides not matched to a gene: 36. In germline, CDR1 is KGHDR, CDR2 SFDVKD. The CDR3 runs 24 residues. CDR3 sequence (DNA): TGTGCCACCGGCCCCCGCAACCTATGCACCCACACAGGGCCCCAACAGGGGGCGAATCAGCCCCAGCATTTT. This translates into CATGPRNLCTHTGPQQGANQPQHF.